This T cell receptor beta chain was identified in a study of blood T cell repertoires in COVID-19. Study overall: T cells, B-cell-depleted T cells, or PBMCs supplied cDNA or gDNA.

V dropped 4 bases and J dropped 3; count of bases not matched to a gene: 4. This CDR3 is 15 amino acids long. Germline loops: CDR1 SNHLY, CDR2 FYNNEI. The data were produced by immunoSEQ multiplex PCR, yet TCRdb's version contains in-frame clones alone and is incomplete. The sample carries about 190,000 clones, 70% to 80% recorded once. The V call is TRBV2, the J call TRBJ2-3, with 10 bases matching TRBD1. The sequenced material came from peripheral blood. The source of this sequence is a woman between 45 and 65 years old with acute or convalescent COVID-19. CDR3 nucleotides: TGTGCCAGCAGTGTTGGGACAGGGGAAACAGATACGCAGTATTTT. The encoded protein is CASSVGTGETDTQYF.